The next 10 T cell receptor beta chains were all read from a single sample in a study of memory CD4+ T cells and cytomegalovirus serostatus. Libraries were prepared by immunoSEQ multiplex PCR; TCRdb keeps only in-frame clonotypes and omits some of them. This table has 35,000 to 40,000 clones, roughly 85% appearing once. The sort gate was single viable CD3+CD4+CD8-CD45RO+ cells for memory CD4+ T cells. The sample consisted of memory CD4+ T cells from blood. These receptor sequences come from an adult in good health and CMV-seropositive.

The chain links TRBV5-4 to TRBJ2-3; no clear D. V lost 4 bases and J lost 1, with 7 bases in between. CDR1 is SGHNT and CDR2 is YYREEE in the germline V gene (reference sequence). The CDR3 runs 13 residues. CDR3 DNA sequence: TGTGCCAGCAGCCCACTGGGCACAGATACGCAGTATTTT. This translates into CASSPLGTDTQYF.

CDR3 protein: CASSPTATDNEQFF. As DNA, the CDR3 is TGTGCCAGCAGCCCCACGGCTACAGATAATGAGCAGTTCTTC. The rearrangement links TRBV9 to TRBJ2-1; no clear D. There are 14 residues in the CDR3. Germline V lookup: CDR1 SGDLS, CDR2 YYNGEE. The V and J ends lost 4 bases and 7 bases respectively, with 15 bases between them.

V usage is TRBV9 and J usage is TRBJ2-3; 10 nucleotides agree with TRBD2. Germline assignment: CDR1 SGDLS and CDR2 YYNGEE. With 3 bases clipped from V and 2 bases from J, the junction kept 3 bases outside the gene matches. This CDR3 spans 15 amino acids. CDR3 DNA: TGTGCCAGCAGCGATAGCGGGGGGACCACAGATACGCAGTATTTT. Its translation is CASSDSGGTTDTQYF.

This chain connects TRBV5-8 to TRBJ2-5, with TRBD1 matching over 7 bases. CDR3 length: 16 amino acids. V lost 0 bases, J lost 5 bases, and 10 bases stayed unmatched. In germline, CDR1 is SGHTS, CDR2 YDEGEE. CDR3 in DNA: TGTGCCAGCAGCTTGGAGGGGGCTAGCTCGGGGGAGACCCAGTACTTC. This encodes CASSLEGASSGETQYF. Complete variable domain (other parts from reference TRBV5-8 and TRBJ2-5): EAGVTQSPTHLIKTRGQQATLRCSPISGHTSVYWYQQALGLGLQFLLWYDEGEERNRGNFPPRFSGRQFPNYSSELNVNALELEDSALYLCASSLEGASSGETQYFGPGTRLLVL.

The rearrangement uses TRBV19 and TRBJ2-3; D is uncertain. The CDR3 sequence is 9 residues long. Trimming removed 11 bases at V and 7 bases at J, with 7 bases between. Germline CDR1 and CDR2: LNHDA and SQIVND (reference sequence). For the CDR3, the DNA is TGTGCCTCTCGGAATACGCAGTATTTT. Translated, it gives CASRNTQYF.

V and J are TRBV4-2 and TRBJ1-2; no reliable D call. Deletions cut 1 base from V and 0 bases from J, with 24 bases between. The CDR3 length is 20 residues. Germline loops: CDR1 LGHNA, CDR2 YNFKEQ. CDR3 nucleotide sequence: TGTGCCAGCAGCCAAGGTCCCGACGCCTATCGACGACGGACTAACTATGGCTACACCTTC. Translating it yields CASSQGPDAYRRRTNYGYTF.

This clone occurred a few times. The CDR3 sequence: CASSQMLGRGRNTIYF. The CDR3 DNA is TGTGCCAGCAGCCAAATGCTAGGGCGGGGGAGAAACACCATATATTTT. V and J are TRBV4-2 and TRBJ1-3, with a possible D match to TRBD1 (5 bases). The CDR3 length is 16 residues. Trimming left V 2 bases short and J 5 bases short, with 16 bases between. The germline V gene has CDR1 LGHNA and CDR2 YNFKEQ.

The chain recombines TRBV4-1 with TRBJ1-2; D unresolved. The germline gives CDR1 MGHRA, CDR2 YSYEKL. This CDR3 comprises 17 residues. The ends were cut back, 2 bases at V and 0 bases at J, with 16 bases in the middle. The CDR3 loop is CASSQRTLLRSNYGYTF. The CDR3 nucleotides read TGCGCCAGCAGCCAAAGAACGTTACTGCGATCTAACTATGGCTACACCTTC.

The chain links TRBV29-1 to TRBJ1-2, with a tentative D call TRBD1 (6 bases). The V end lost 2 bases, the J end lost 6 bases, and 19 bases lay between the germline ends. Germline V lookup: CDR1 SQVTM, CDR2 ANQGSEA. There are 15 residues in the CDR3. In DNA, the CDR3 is TGCAGCGTTGAAACCCGAGCCCAGGGGAGGGATGGCTACACCTTC. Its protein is CSVETRAQGRDGYTF.

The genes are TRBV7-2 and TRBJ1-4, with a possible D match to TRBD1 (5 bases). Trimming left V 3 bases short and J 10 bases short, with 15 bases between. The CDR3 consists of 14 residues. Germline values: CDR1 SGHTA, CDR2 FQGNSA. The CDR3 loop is CASSLGGSGGKLFF. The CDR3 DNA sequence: TGTGCCAGCAGCTTGGGGGGTTCCGGGGGAAAACTGTTTTTT.